Presented here are 15 T cell receptor beta chains from one specimen sequenced in a study of T cell repertoires in ileal Crohn's disease. Produced via immunoSEQ multiplex PCR; TCRdb's table is partial and in-frame only. The sample lists 16,000 or so clones, 75% to 90% occurring once. The sequencing input was ileal tissue. The receptors originated from an adult with Crohn's disease.

The table lists this clone with a count of one. CDR3 nucleotides: TGTGCCAGCAGCCTGCCGGGACAGATCTACGAGCAGTACTTC. Its translation is CASSLPGQIYEQYF. V gene TRBV5-4 combines with J gene TRBJ2-7, with 7 bases aligning to TRBD1. The CDR3 runs 14 residues. V lost 4 bases, J lost 3 bases, and 7 bases stayed unmatched. The germline CDR1 and CDR2 sequences are SGHNT and YYREEE (reference sequence).

This sequence joins TRBV30 and TRBJ1-4, with D tentatively TRBD1 (5 bases). V shed 4 bases and J shed 3 bases, with 15 bases lying between them. Germline CDR1 and CDR2: GTSNPN and SVGIG (reference sequence). The CDR3 is made up of 15 amino acids. The CDR3 loop is CAWKGVSNANEKLFF. Here the CDR3 DNA reads TGTGCCTGGAAAGGGGTCTCAAACGCTAATGAAAAACTGTTTTTT. The whole variable domain, filled in from reference TRBV30 and TRBJ1-4, reads SQTIHQWPATLVQPVGSPLSLECTVEGTSNPNLYWYRQAAGRGLQLLFYSVGIGQISSEVPQNLSASRPQDRQFILSSKKLLLSDSGFYLCAWKGVSNANEKLFFGSGTQLSVL.

This clone was counted only a few times. The chain recombines TRBV19 with TRBJ2-4, with 7 bases aligning to TRBD1. The CDR3 is 14 residues long. V shed 6 bases, J shed 5 bases, and the junction held 7 bases outside the gene matches. Germline V gene sequence: CDR1 LNHDA, CDR2 SQIVND (reference sequence). The CDR3 reads CASRPRTGENIQYF. The CDR3 DNA is TGTGCCAGTAGACCCCGAACAGGGGAAAACATTCAGTACTTC. The variable domain in full, completed from reference TRBV19 and TRBJ2-4, reads DGGITQSPKYLFRKEGQNVTLSCEQNLNHDAMYWYRQDPGQGLRLIYYSQIVNDFQKGDIAEGYSVSREKKESFPLTVTSAQKNPTAFYLCASRPRTGENIQYFGAGTRLSVL.

J is TRBJ1-2 and V is TRBV5-4, with 9 bases that match TRBD1. V shed 3 bases and J 5 bases; nucleotides not matched to a gene: 5. From germline, CDR1 is SGHNT and CDR2 YYREEE (reference sequence). This CDR3 is built from 14 residues. The CDR3 spells CASSSPGTGYGYTF. In DNA, the CDR3 is TGTGCCAGCAGCTCTCCCGGGACAGGGTATGGCTACACCTTC.

The J gene is TRBJ1-5, the V gene TRBV6-5; maybe TRBD1 (5 bases). In germline, CDR1 is MNHEY, CDR2 SVGAGI. The CDR3 has 15 amino acids. V was cut by 6 bases and J by 1 base, with 13 bases left in between. CDR3 residues: CASRPAGISNQPQHF. CDR3 bases: TGTGCCAGCAGACCCGCAGGGATCAGCAATCAGCCCCAGCATTTT.

This clone has a single count. The V gene is TRBV30, the J gene TRBJ2-2; D not resolved. This CDR3 spans 14 amino acids. Germline assignment: CDR1 GTSNPN and CDR2 SVGIG (reference sequence). The germline V and J ends were trimmed by 7 bases and 4 bases, with 16 bases remaining between them. The CDR3 reads CASVRQVVTGELFF. The CDR3, as DNA: TGTGCCTCCGTTAGGCAGGTGGTCACCGGGGAGCTGTTTTTT.

DNA of the CDR3: TGCAGCGTTTCCTCCCTCCAAGACAGGCCCAACACTGAAGCTTTCTTT. This codes for CSVSSLQDRPNTEAFF. This chain connects TRBV29-1 to TRBJ1-1; possibly TRBD1 for D (6 bases). The CDR3 runs 16 residues. With 5 bases removed from V and 2 bases from J, the gap between germline ends came to 21 bases. The germline gives CDR1 SQVTM, CDR2 ANQGSEA.

This clone is termed large. This chain links TRBV5-6 with TRBJ2-7; the match to TRBD2 covers 14 bases. The CDR3 is 16 residues long. The germline V gene encodes CDR1 SGHDT and CDR2 YYEEEE. V gave up 2 bases and J gave up 7 bases; unmatched junction bases: 8. CDR3 sequence: CASSFGTSGSMGEQYV. DNA of the CDR3: TGTGCCAGCAGCTTTGGGACTAGCGGGAGTATGGGGGAGCAGTACGTC.

This chain links TRBV14 with TRBJ1-6; D is unresolved. The CDR3 spans 15 residues. V dropped 2 bases and J dropped 0 bases, with 5 bases sitting between them. From germline, CDR1 is SGHDN and CDR2 FVKESK. CDR3 in amino acids: CASSQPGSYNSPLHF. CDR3 DNA: TGTGCCAGCAGCCAACCGGGCTCCTATAATTCACCCCTCCACTTT.

V is TRBV29-1 and J is TRBJ1-1; unclear D gene. CDR3 length equals 13 residues. CDR1 is SQVTM, CDR2 ANQGSEA, per germline. Trimming took 4 bases from V and 0 from J, leaving 9 bases between them. The CDR3 reads CSVGFGLNTEAFF. The CDR3 nucleotides are TGCAGCGTTGGGTTCGGTTTGAACACTGAAGCTTTCTTT. Full variable domain (rest looked up from reference TRBV29-1 and TRBJ1-1): SAVISQKPSRDICQRGTSLTIQCQVDSQVTMMFWYRQQPGQSLTLIATANQGSEATYESGFVIDKFPISRPNLTFSTLTVSNMSPEDSSIYLCSVGFGLNTEAFFGQGTRLTVV.

The chain has TRBV27 and TRBJ1-2; maybe TRBD1 (5 bases). CDR1 and CDR2 (germline): MNHEY, SMNVEV (reference sequence). This CDR3 comprises 14 residues. The ends were cut back, 4 bases at V and 2 bases at J, with 11 bases in the middle. CDR3 amino acids: CASSSRQRNYGYTF. CDR3 coding DNA: TGTGCCAGCAGTTCTCGACAGAGGAACTATGGCTACACCTTC.

The J gene is TRBJ1-2, the V gene TRBV6-6; D remains unclear. This CDR3 region has 14 residues. V was trimmed by 3 bases and J by 0 bases, leaving 8 bases between them. Germline assignment: CDR1 MNHNY and CDR2 SVGAGI (reference sequence). In DNA form, the CDR3 reads TGTGCCAGCAGTTATGGTAGTGCTAACTATGGCTACACCTTC. This gives the protein CASSYGSANYGYTF.

The chain couples TRBV19 to TRBJ1-1; 9 nucleotides agree with TRBD1. V shed 4 bases and J 2 bases; nucleotides not matched to a gene: 8. Germline V gene sequence: CDR1 LNHDA, CDR2 SQIVND (reference sequence). CDR3 length: 16 residues. CDR3: CASSSRTGARNTEAFF. CDR3 DNA sequence: TGTGCCAGTAGTAGTAGGACAGGGGCGCGTAACACTGAAGCTTTCTTT. Variable domain in full (rest from reference TRBV19 and TRBJ1-1): DGGITQSPKYLFRKEGQNVTLSCEQNLNHDAMYWYRQDPGQGLRLIYYSQIVNDFQKGDIAEGYSVSREKKESFPLTVTSAQKNPTAFYLCASSSRTGARNTEAFFGQGTRLTVV.

The V call is TRBV27, the J call TRBJ2-7; D is possibly TRBD2 (5 bases). Trimming removed 8 bases at V and 2 bases at J, with 13 bases between. CDR1 and CDR2 (germline): MNHEY, SMNVEV (reference sequence). The CDR3 length is 13 residues. This CDR3 is CASGRGPPYEQYV. The CDR3 bases are TGTGCCAGCGGGCGAGGGCCGCCCTACGAGCAGTACGTC.

The genes are TRBV15 and TRBJ2-7; maybe TRBD1 (6 bases). This CDR3 contains 15 residues. The V gene lost 4 bases and the J gene lost 2 bases, with 15 bases spanning the gap. Germline V gene lookup returns CDR1 LNHNV and CDR2 YYDKDF (reference sequence). In DNA form, the CDR3 reads TGTGCCACCAGCAACCGACAGGTATTACCCTACGAGCAGTACGTC. It specifies CATSNRQVLPYEQYV.